This TCR beta chain was profiled in a study of identical twins. Germline V gene lookup returns CDR1 MNHNS and CDR2 SASEGT. With V trimmed by 7 bases and J by 2 bases, 8 bases remained unmatched. The CDR3 sequence is 15 residues long. TCRdb fed the 5' RACE reads into MiXCR, producing one record per CDR3 protein. Among just under 650,000 distinct CDR3 sequences, roughly 7.2% were seen once, and the ten largest hold 1.6%. This clonotype has a handful of counts. The antigen is not known. Broader study findings: The authors drew conclusions from cross-sectional statistical analysis rather than following the same donors. Twin-shared out-of-frame alpha sequences were enriched for low generation probability. Beta out-of-frame sequences displayed a weaker excess of sharing between twins. Models came in too low on out-of-frame TCR alpha sharing in monozygotic twins.

These same records also appear under a second study, on yellow fever vaccine responses in identical twins.

This sequence was found in a woman between 18 and 29 years old in good health. This chain connects TRBV6-1 to TRBJ1-5, with 7 bases matching TRBD1. The sequencing sample was made of PBMCs. The CDR3 DNA reads TGTGCCAGCAACCAACAGGGGACGGGCAATCAGCCCCAGCATTTT. Translated, it gives CASNQQGTGNQPQHF.